A single sample is the source of the 32 T cell receptor beta chains below, sequenced in a study of PD-1 blockade in classical Hodgkin lymphoma. Brentuximab vedotin exposure varied among the patients, all of whom had relapsed after autologous stem cell transplantation. Sequencing was performed with immunoSEQ multiplex PCR; in TCRdb, only in-frame clones are kept and a portion is missing. The sample has just under 100,000 clones; roughly 84% are singletons. Specimen: peripheral blood mononuclear cells (PBMCs), collected at baseline. The receptor source for this set is a human donor with classical Hodgkin lymphoma.

V usage is TRBV5-1 and J usage is TRBJ1-1; no reliable D call. Germline V gene sequence: CDR1 SGHRS, CDR2 YFSETQ. This CDR3 contains 10 residues. V lost 7 bases to trimming and J lost 11 bases, with 12 bases between them. In nucleotides, the CDR3 is TGCGCCAGCCCTCTGATGGTTGCTTTCTTT. As protein: CASPLMVAFF.

V and J are TRBV19 and TRBJ2-7; either TRBD1 or TRBD2 may supply D (5 bases each). Trimming took 10 bases from V and 7 from J, leaving 17 bases between them. CDR3 length: 12 amino acids. CDR1 is LNHDA and CDR2 is SQIVND in the germline V gene (reference sequence). DNA of the CDR3: TGTGCCACCGGGACGTCCATGCGGGAGCAGTACTTC. This translates into CATGTSMREQYF.

The chain couples TRBV4-1 to TRBJ2-7, with D perhaps matching TRBD1 (7 bases). Germline V CDR1 and CDR2: MGHRA, YSYEKL. The CDR3 is 14 amino acids. The germline V and J ends were trimmed by 0 bases and 7 bases, with 13 bases remaining between them. In DNA form, the CDR3 reads TGCGCCAGCAGCCAAGAGGAGGGGGCGGGGGAGCAGTACTTC. Translation gives CASSQEEGAGEQYF.

This chain connects TRBV9 to TRBJ2-2; 9 nucleotides match TRBD2. The CDR3 is 16 residues long. The germline CDR1 and CDR2 sequences are SGDLS and YYNGEE. The J segment lost 4 bases and the V segment lost 2 bases, leaving 6 bases of the junction unmatched. The CDR3, as DNA: TGTGCCAGCAGCGTCGGTGCGGGAGGGACCACCGGGGAGCTGTTTTTT. Residues: CASSVGAGGTTGELFF.

V usage is TRBV5-6 and J usage is TRBJ2-7; TRBD2 matches at 8 bases. Germline assignment: CDR1 SGHDT and CDR2 YYEEEE. The CDR3 is 14 amino acids. V was clipped by 7 bases and J by 0 bases; unmatched bases: 6. The CDR3 DNA follows: TGTGCCAGCGTGATAAGCGGGAGCTCCTACGAGCAGTACTTC. Its translation is CASVISGSSYEQYF.

This clone was detected once. J is TRBJ2-2 and V is TRBV19, with D possibly matching TRBD2 (5 bases). This CDR3 region has 13 residues. Trimming stripped 0 bases from V and 7 bases from J, with 6 bases between. Germline loops: CDR1 LNHDA, CDR2 SQIVND (reference sequence). CDR3: CASSIDRGGELFF. DNA of the CDR3: TGTGCCAGTAGTATAGACCGGGGCGGGGAGCTGTTTTTT. The whole variable domain, remainder taken from reference TRBV19 and TRBJ2-2, is DGGITQSPKYLFRKEGQNVTLSCEQNLNHDAMYWYRQDPGQGLRLIYYSQIVNDFQKGDIAEGYSVSREKKESFPLTVTSAQKNPTAFYLCASSIDRGGELFFGEGSRLTVL.

The rearrangement links TRBV5-1 to TRBJ2-3; 11 bases match TRBD2. Losses at the gene ends were 1 base for V and 5 bases for J; bases not matched to a gene: 9. Germline CDR1 is SGHRS and CDR2 is YFSETQ. The CDR3 totals 17 residues. CDR3 DNA sequence: TGCGCCAGCAGCTTGAGGGCCCTAGCGGGAGGCGAAGATACGCAGTATTTT. It codes for CASSLRALAGGEDTQYF.

This clone was counted a single time. The gene calls are TRBV6-5 and TRBJ1-2; D not certain. Germline values: CDR1 MNHEY, CDR2 SVGAGI. The CDR3 is 13 residues long. Trimming removed 6 bases from V and 0 bases from J, with 8 bases in between. The CDR3 sequence is CASRNGTNYGYTF. CDR3 bases: TGTGCCAGCAGAAACGGGACTAACTATGGCTACACCTTC.

CDR3 DNA sequence: TGTGCCAGCAGCTTTTCTACTACCGGGGATACGCAGTATTTT. This gives the protein CASSFSTTGDTQYF. The chain has TRBV7-2 and TRBJ2-3; no reliable D call. V lost 3 bases and J 6 bases, leaving 13 bases between the germline ends. This CDR3 comprises 14 residues. Germline-derived CDR1 and CDR2 are SGHTA and FQGNSA.

The chain has TRBV6-4 and TRBJ2-1, with 11 bases identical to TRBD2. This CDR3 has 15 amino acids. Germline-derived CDR1 and CDR2 are MRHNA and SNTAGT. V dropped 6 bases and J dropped 5; count of bases not matched to a gene: 6. The chain's CDR3 is CASSPTSGTHNEQFF. Written as DNA, the CDR3 is TGTGCCAGCAGCCCGACTAGCGGGACCCACAATGAGCAGTTCTTC.

This chain connects TRBV7-2 to TRBJ2-1; 9 bases line up with TRBD1. Trimming removed 5 bases from V and 10 bases from J; junction bases left unmatched: 6. The CDR3 consists of 13 residues. Germline V gene sequence: CDR1 SGHTA, CDR2 FQGNSA. The CDR3 DNA follows: TGTGCCAGCAGCAGGGACAGGGTTCGGGAGCAGTTCTTC. It encodes CASSRDRVREQFF. Based on the CDR3 plus reference TRBV7-2 and TRBJ2-1, the full variable domain is GAGVSQSPSNKVTEKGKDVELRCDPISGHTALYWYRQSLGQGLEFLIYFQGNSAPDKSGLPSDRFSAERTGGSVSTLTIQRTQQEDSAVYLCASSRDRVREQFFGPGTRLTVL.

The J gene is TRBJ2-2, the V gene TRBV29-1; 8 positions match TRBD1. V trimming: 5 bases; J trimming: 2 bases; junction bases outside the gene matches: 7. Germline V lookup: CDR1 SQVTM, CDR2 ANQGSEA. The CDR3 is 15 amino acids. The DNA for the CDR3 is TGCAGCGTTCGACAGGGGCCATTTAACACCGGGGAGCTGTTTTTT. Its translation: CSVRQGPFNTGELFF.

The chain uses TRBV10-1 and TRBJ2-7; D unclear. The CDR3 sequence is 16 residues long. Trimming pared 0 bases from V and 2 bases from J, leaving 14 bases between. CDR1 WNHNN and CDR2 SYGVQD come from the germline V gene (reference sequence). The CDR3 here is CASSESMGSSTYEQYF. The CDR3 coding sequence is TGCGCCAGCAGTGAGTCGATGGGCAGTTCTACCTACGAGCAGTACTTC.

The chain uses TRBV5-6 and TRBJ2-5, with a weak D call TRBD2 (5 bases). The germline V gene has CDR1 SGHDT and CDR2 YYEEEE. There are 14 residues in the CDR3. The V end was cut by 1 base, the J end by 1 base, with 8 bases between. In nucleotides, the CDR3 is TGTGCCAGCAGCTTGTCCCTAGCCCAAGAGACCCAGTACTTC. It specifies CASSLSLAQETQYF. Full variable domain (outside the CDR3, taken from reference TRBV5-6 and TRBJ2-5): DAGVTQSPTHLIKTRGQQVTLRCSPKSGHDTVSWYQQALGQGPQFIFQYYEEEERQRGNFPDRFSGHQFPNYSSELNVNALLLGDSALYLCASSLSLAQETQYFGPGTRLLVL.

This chain uses TRBV11-2 with TRBJ2-1, with D possibly TRBD2 on 6 matching bases. V gave up 5 bases and J gave up 9 bases, with 20 bases separating them. The CDR3 covers 15 residues. Germline CDR1 reads SGHAT; CDR2 reads FQNNGV. In DNA form, the CDR3 reads TGTGCCAGCAGCCCGCCTGCTAGCGAGTTGGCTGAGCAGTTCTTC. This sequence encodes CASSPPASELAEQFF.

The CDR3, as DNA: TGTGCCAGCAGCCGGGAGCTTATTAATCAGCCCCAGCATTTT. Encoded protein: CASSRELINQPQHF. V gene TRBV2 combines with J gene TRBJ1-5; D is undetermined. The CDR3 runs 14 residues. Germline values: CDR1 SNHLY, CDR2 FYNNEI. Trimming pared 6 bases from V and 4 bases from J, leaving 13 bases between.

The chain couples TRBV9 to TRBJ1-1, with D uncertain. Germline CDR1 is SGDLS and CDR2 is YYNGEE. V lost 4 bases, J lost 0 bases, and 13 bases lay in between. The CDR3 loop spans 15 amino acids. CDR3 nucleotides: TGTGCCAGCAGCAGTGCGGGAGCCATGAACACTGAAGCTTTCTTT. This encodes CASSSAGAMNTEAFF.

This chain uses TRBV5-1 with TRBJ2-3; 10 bases fit TRBD2. The V gene's germline CDR1 is SGHRS and CDR2 YFSETQ. The ends lost 4 bases at V and 0 bases at J; junction bases unmatched: 5. The CDR3 sequence is 16 residues long. The CDR3 is CASSTSTSGSTDTQYF. The CDR3 DNA follows: TGCGCCAGCAGCACCTCGACTAGCGGGAGCACAGATACGCAGTATTTT.

The rearrangement joins TRBV11-3 to TRBJ2-1; the D call may be TRBD1 or TRBD2 (5 bases each). This CDR3 contains 16 residues. V gave up 5 bases and J gave up 6 bases, with 20 bases separating them. Germline V CDR1 and CDR2: SGHNT, YENEEA. As DNA, the CDR3 is TGTGCCAGCAGCGCTAGGTCAGGGCCCGCGGGCAATGAGCAGTTCTTC. It specifies CASSARSGPAGNEQFF.

The chain uses TRBV5-1 and TRBJ2-1, with D possibly being TRBD2 (6 bases). This CDR3 spans 14 amino acids. Per the germline V gene, CDR1 is SGHRS and CDR2 is YFSETQ. V gave up 0 bases and J gave up 8 bases, with 12 bases separating them. The CDR3 DNA follows: TGCGCCAGCAGCTTGGGCGGGGCCTGGGATGAGCAGTTCTTC. Its protein is CASSLGGAWDEQFF. Full variable domain (missing parts from reference TRBV5-1 and TRBJ2-1): KAGVTQTPRYLIKTRGQQVTLSCSPISGHRSVSWYQQTPGQGLQFLFEYFSETQRNKGNFPGRFSGRQFSNSRSEMNVSTLELGDSALYLCASSLGGAWDEQFFGPGTRLTVL.

There are a few counts of this clone. The chain has TRBV9 and TRBJ2-3; possibly TRBD2 for D (6 bases). This CDR3 spans 15 amino acids. Germline V lookup: CDR1 SGDLS, CDR2 YYNGEE. V was clipped by 0 bases and J by 2 bases, with 10 bases between them. DNA of the CDR3: TGTGCCAGCAGCGTAGCGGCGGGGTACACAGATACGCAGTATTTT. This gives the protein CASSVAAGYTDTQYF.

This clone was detected only once. The V call is TRBV19, the J call TRBJ2-1; 7 bases agree with TRBD1. With V trimmed by 6 bases and J by 3 bases, 5 bases remained unmatched. The V gene's germline CDR1 is LNHDA and CDR2 SQIVND (reference sequence). The CDR3 loop spans 14 amino acids. In nucleotides, the CDR3 is TGTGCCAGTAGGGAGGACAGGAGCTACAATGAGCAGTTCTTC. Translation gives CASREDRSYNEQFF.

The V gene is TRBV19, the J gene TRBJ1-1; D is possibly TRBD1 (5 bases). CDR3 length: 17 residues. CDR1 LNHDA and CDR2 SQIVND come from the germline V gene (reference sequence). Deletions cut 5 bases from V and 5 bases from J, with 24 bases between. Here the CDR3 reads CASSLSRTSALGTEAFF. The CDR3 coding sequence is TGTGCCAGTAGTCTCTCCCGGACATCAGCCCTTGGGACTGAAGCTTTCTTT.

V usage is TRBV10-3 and J usage is TRBJ2-1, with 9 nucleotides matching TRBD2. Germline CDR1 and CDR2: ENHRY and SYGVKD. V lost 4 bases, J lost 9 bases, and 13 bases stayed unmatched. The CDR3 consists of 16 residues. DNA for the CDR3: TGTGCCATCAGTGCGACGACTAGCGGCACTTCCAGTGAGCAGTTCTTC. It codes for CAISATTSGTSSEQFF.

This chain uses TRBV19 with TRBJ2-1, with D hard to call. This CDR3 is built from 13 residues. Germline V gene sequence: CDR1 LNHDA, CDR2 SQIVND (reference sequence). Trimming shortened V by 2 bases and J by 8 bases, and 10 bases separated the two germline ends. The CDR3 region has the DNA TGTGCCAGTAGTATACCCTCAGGCCATGAGCAGTTCTTC. Residues: CASSIPSGHEQFF.

The chain links TRBV10-3 to TRBJ1-4, with TRBD1 identical over 10 bases. The CDR3 covers 14 residues. Germline CDR1 and CDR2: ENHRY and SYGVKD. V dropped 3 bases and J dropped 7; count of bases not matched to a gene: 2. The CDR3 loop is CAISDGTGVEKLFF. CDR3 DNA: TGTGCCATCAGTGACGGGACAGGGGTTGAAAAACTGTTTTTT.

V gene TRBV27 combines with J gene TRBJ1-2; TRBD1 is a possible D gene (5 bases). V gave up 3 bases and J gave up 2 bases, with 10 bases separating them. This CDR3 has 14 amino acids. Per the germline V gene, CDR1 is MNHEY and CDR2 is SMNVEV (reference sequence). CDR3 residues: CASSLAGRNYGYTF. The CDR3 nucleotides are TGTGCCAGCAGTTTGGCGGGACGGAACTATGGCTACACCTTC.

The V gene is TRBV2, the J gene TRBJ2-5, with D tentatively TRBD1 or TRBD2 (5 bases each). The CDR3 length is 17 residues. V dropped 2 bases and J dropped 0 bases, with 16 bases sitting between them. Germline V gene sequence: CDR1 SNHLY, CDR2 FYNNEI. The DNA of the CDR3 is TGTGCCAGCAGTGAACAGGGACCAGCGGAGTACCAAGAGACCCAGTACTTC. It codes for CASSEQGPAEYQETQYF.

This sequence joins TRBV5-1 and TRBJ2-1; 11 bases line up with TRBD2. The CDR3 sequence is 16 residues long. Unmatched junction bases numbered 11, after V lost 3 bases and J lost 9 bases. Germline V CDR1 and CDR2: SGHRS, YFSETQ. DNA for the CDR3: TGCGCCAGCAGCTCCGGGACTAGCGGACTGACGGGTGAGCAGTTCTTC. Encoded protein: CASSSGTSGLTGEQFF.

V usage is TRBV1 and J usage is TRBJ2-1; TRBD2 is the table's D call and was not checked against the DNA. TRBV1 is flagged as a pseudogene. This CDR3 has 15 residues. The CDR3 sequence: CTSSQASGAYNEQFF. Written as DNA, the CDR3 is TGCACCAGCAGCCAAGCAAGCGGGGCCTACAATGAGCAGTTCTTC.

The J gene is TRBJ2-1, the V gene TRBV11-3; D unclear. Germline V gene sequence: CDR1 SGHNT, CDR2 YENEEA. The CDR3 has 12 residues. Trimming pared 5 bases from V and 6 bases from J, leaving 8 bases between. CDR3 in DNA: TGTGCCAGCAGCGGTAATAGCAATGAGCAGTTCTTC. Its translation is CASSGNSNEQFF.

The CDR3 bases are TGTGCCAGCAGCTTACAGTGGGGCGGCACAGATACGCAGTATTTT. It codes for CASSLQWGGTDTQYF. V gene TRBV7-2 combines with J gene TRBJ2-3; D is perhaps TRBD1 (5 bases). The CDR3 consists of 15 residues. Trimming pared 2 bases from V and 1 base from J, leaving 10 bases between. The germline V gene encodes CDR1 SGHTA and CDR2 FQGNSA.